These 20 T cell receptor beta chains came from one sample sequenced in a study of CD8 T cells in Susac syndrome. An input of about 0.5 to 1 ug of RNA was subjected to reverse transcription using random hexamers. A single record per CDR3 protein comes from TCRdb applying MiXCR to the immunoSEQ multiplex PCR reads. Among some 120,000 distinct CDR3 sequences listed, roughly 95% were seen once. Sequencing was carried out using CD4+ T cells from PBMCs. All receptors derive from a human donor in good health.

V is TRBV19 and J is TRBJ2-7; tentative D call: TRBD2 (5 bases). V lost 7 bases and J lost 0, with 13 bases in between. This CDR3 has 14 amino acids. Germline loops: CDR1 LNHDA, CDR2 SQIVND (reference sequence). CDR3 amino acids: CASKLGAGSYEQYF. As DNA, the CDR3 is TGTGCCAGTAAGCTAGGCGCGGGCTCCTACGAGCAGTACTTC.

The chain is built from TRBV9 and TRBJ2-3; 15 bases fit TRBD2. The CDR3 is 15 amino acids. Germline V gives CDR1 SGDLS, CDR2 YYNGEE. V dropped 3 bases and J dropped 6; count of bases not matched to a gene: 2. The CDR3 loop reads CASSEGLAGGDTQYF. Here the CDR3 DNA reads TGTGCCAGCAGCGAGGGACTAGCGGGAGGTGATACGCAGTATTTT.

The chain couples TRBV7-9 to TRBJ2-7, with TRBD1 matching over 8 bases. CDR3 length equals 14 residues. Losses at the gene ends were 6 bases for V and 1 base for J; bases not matched to a gene: 5. The germline V gene has CDR1 SEHNR and CDR2 FQNEAQ (reference sequence). CDR3 in DNA: TGTGCCAGCAGGGGGACAGGTTTATCCTACGAGCAGTACTTC. It is translated as CASRGTGLSYEQYF.

The V gene is TRBV18, the J gene TRBJ2-7, with D tentatively TRBD1 (6 bases). V lost 5 bases, J lost 3 bases, and 17 bases lay in between. The germline gives CDR1 KGHSH, CDR2 LQKENI. The CDR3 extends over 15 amino acids. CDR3 DNA sequence: TGTGCCAGCTCAACCTCACAGGGAACGATCTACGAGCAGTACTTC. This sequence encodes CASSTSQGTIYEQYF.

The rearrangement joins TRBV7-2 to TRBJ2-5, with D unresolved. Looked up from germline, CDR1 is SGHTA and CDR2 is FQGNSA. The CDR3 covers 13 residues. Trimming stripped 1 base from V and 5 bases from J, with 8 bases between. In nucleotides, the CDR3 is TGTGCCAGCAGCTTAGGGCCCTTGGAGACCCAGTACTTC. Amino acids: CASSLGPLETQYF.

This sequence joins TRBV28 and TRBJ2-4, with D perhaps matching TRBD1 (5 bases). V was trimmed by 6 bases and J by 1 base, leaving 7 bases between them. The V gene's germline CDR1 is MDHEN and CDR2 SYDVKM. The CDR3 extends over 13 amino acids. In nucleotides, the CDR3 is TGTGCCAGCAGGGGGCCGGCCAAAAACATTCAGTACTTC. Its protein is CASRGPAKNIQYF.

This clonotype came up once. The chain employs TRBV28 and TRBJ1-1; D is unresolved. Trimming pared 7 bases from V and 5 bases from J, leaving 14 bases between. The CDR3 contains 13 residues. Per germline, CDR1 MDHEN and CDR2 SYDVKM. CDR3 nucleotide sequence: TGTGCCAGCACCACGCCGGCGGGGACTGAAGCTTTCTTT. Its protein product is CASTTPAGTEAFF.

V usage is TRBV23-1 and J usage is TRBJ1-5; 9 bases line up with TRBD1. TRBV23-1 is an ORF, with its function uncertain. The CDR3 extends over 17 amino acids. Trimming took 2 bases from V and 3 from J; bases not matched to a gene: 8. The CDR3 sequence is CASSQEKDRGFNQPQHF. CDR3 sequence (DNA): TGCGCCAGCAGTCAAGAGAAGGACAGGGGATTCAATCAGCCCCAGCATTTT.

The gene calls are TRBV6-2 or TRBV6-3 and TRBJ2-1, with TRBD2 matching 10 bases. The CDR3 has 14 amino acids. The J segment lost 6 bases and the V segment lost 6 bases, leaving 5 bases of the junction unmatched. Looked up from germline, CDR1 is MNHEY and CDR2 is SVGEGT. CDR3 loop: CASRISGRRNEQFF. The CDR3 nucleotides are TGTGCCAGCAGAATTAGCGGGAGGCGCAATGAGCAGTTCTTC.

The chain's CDR3 is CASSLQGRRNQPQHF. The CDR3 nucleotides read TGTGCCAGCAGTCTACAGGGGCGGCGCAATCAGCCCCAGCATTTT. The chain joins TRBV6-6 to TRBJ1-5, with 7 nucleotides matching TRBD1. The CDR3 is 15 amino acids. CDR1 and CDR2 from the germline V gene are MNHNY and SVGAGI (reference sequence). V gave up 5 bases and J gave up 2 bases; unmatched junction bases: 6.

The V gene is TRBV7-6, the J gene TRBJ1-1; the D is unclear. CDR3 length: 13 residues. Germline CDR1 and CDR2: SGHVS and FNYEAQ. Deletions cut 5 bases from V and 1 base from J, with 8 bases between. In DNA, the CDR3 is TGTGCCAGCAGCCGGCGGAGGAACACTGAAGCTTTCTTT. The encoded protein is CASSRRRNTEAFF.

This sequence joins TRBV10-3 and TRBJ1-2; D might be TRBD1 (6 bases). The CDR3 spans 13 residues. V dropped 8 bases and J dropped 6 bases, with 16 bases sitting between them. Germline V lookup: CDR1 ENHRY, CDR2 SYGVKD. CDR3 amino acids: CAIGTWGRDGYTF. The CDR3 DNA reads as TGTGCCATCGGAACCTGGGGGCGAGATGGCTACACCTTC.

This clonotype was seen once. The chain employs TRBV7-2 and TRBJ2-2; TRBD2 agrees at 8 bases. The CDR3 runs to 15 residues. From germline, CDR1 is SGHTA and CDR2 FQGNSA. V lost 5 bases and J lost 5; bases outside the gene matches: 7. This CDR3 reads CASSRGGLDTGELFF. The CDR3 bases are TGTGCCAGCAGCCGGGGGGGGTTGGATACCGGGGAGCTGTTTTTT.

The chain couples TRBV20-1 to TRBJ2-7; D perhaps matches TRBD1 (6 bases). The CDR3 extends over 13 amino acids. V was trimmed by 7 bases and J by 2 bases, leaving 15 bases between them. Germline-derived CDR1 and CDR2 are DFQATT and SNEGSKA (reference sequence). The CDR3 region is CSERGPGAYEQYF. In nucleotides, the CDR3 is TGCAGTGAGAGAGGACCAGGGGCCTACGAGCAGTACTTC.

The chain combines TRBV5-4 with TRBJ2-3; 7 bases fit TRBD1. The CDR3 sequence is 14 residues long. After removal of 4 bases from V and 6 bases from J, the junction contained 8 bases not matched to a gene. The V gene's germline CDR1 is SGHNT and CDR2 YYREEE (reference sequence). The DNA for the CDR3 is TGTGCCAGCAGCCCTTACACAGGGGTGGATACGCAGTATTTT. Translating it yields CASSPYTGVDTQYF.

The CDR3 DNA sequence: TGTGCCAGCAGTTACTCGAGGGACCTAAACAATGAGCAGTTCTTC. Its protein product is CASSYSRDLNNEQFF. The chain recombines TRBV6-2 or TRBV6-3 with TRBJ2-1; D may correspond to TRBD1 or TRBD2 (5 bases each). The CDR3 loop spans 15 amino acids. In germline, CDR1 is MNHEY, CDR2 SVGEGT. Trimming left V 0 bases short and J 5 bases short, with 11 bases between.

The chain links TRBV18 to TRBJ2-3; 11 bases are a match to TRBD2. Germline CDR1 is KGHSH and CDR2 is LQKENI. With 2 bases clipped from V and 5 bases from J, the junction kept 12 bases outside the gene matches. This CDR3 contains 18 residues. The CDR3 is CASSPVRIGTSGRDTQYF. In DNA, the CDR3 is TGTGCCAGCTCACCAGTACGAATTGGGACTAGCGGACGAGATACGCAGTATTTT.

The V call is TRBV19, the J call TRBJ1-3; no reliable D call. V was pared by 6 bases and J by 1 base, with 7 bases between. The CDR3 extends over 13 amino acids. The germline V gene encodes CDR1 LNHDA and CDR2 SQIVND (reference sequence). The CDR3 DNA reads TGTGCCAGTAGCGCCATATCTGGAAACACCATATATTTT. Translating gives CASSAISGNTIYF.

This rearrangement joins TRBV12-3 or TRBV12-4 to TRBJ1-2; D gene ambiguous. The V end was cut by 5 bases, the J end by 4 bases, with 11 bases between. The length of the CDR3 is 13 residues. This CDR3 is CASSTEPFYGYTF. The CDR3 coding sequence is TGTGCCAGCAGTACGGAGCCTTTCTATGGCTACACCTTC.

The genes are TRBV28 and TRBJ2-7; D not certain. V gave up 5 bases and J gave up 3 bases, with 11 bases separating them. The CDR3 has 13 residues. Germline CDR1 is MDHEN and CDR2 is SYDVKM. The CDR3 spells CASSPPLNYEQYF. The CDR3 nucleotides are TGTGCCAGCAGTCCCCCCCTGAACTACGAGCAGTACTTC.